Included here is one T cell receptor (beta chain) sequence, with context. The antigen remains undetermined. A much larger clone sits a single nucleotide away, making a read error possible. Axillary draining lymph nodes of breast cancer patients supplied the node samples. Germline CDR1 and CDR2: SGHNT and YENEEA. V trimming: 4 bases; J trimming: 2 bases; junction bases outside the gene matches: 5. The CDR3 has 16 residues. The data belong to a study of breast tumors, draining lymph nodes, adjacent tissues. Overall study findings and caveats: Compared with basal-like, luminal-like tumors shared significantly more repertoire with nontumor tissue. Tumor T cell lymph node origin was a supported hypothesis, not proven. Most tumor T cells seemingly derive from lymph node, then expand in tumor. Tumor repertoires ranked between lymph nodes and nontumor tissue in diversity, with V and J gene preferences.

TCRdb itself ran the multiplex PCR reads through MiXCR, one entry per CDR3 protein. The table shows about 220,000 distinct CDR3 sequences, with about 34% occurring only once. Sequencing used axillary lymph node tissue. This receptor was obtained from a female donor with breast cancer. Some clones in this sample may be carry-over from other donors' samples. V usage is TRBV11-3 and J usage is TRBJ2-1, with 10 bases matching TRBD2. The CDR3 DNA follows: TGTGCCAGCAGCTGGAGCGGGAGGGCGCCCTACAATGAGCAGTTCTTC. Encoded protein: CASSWSGRAPYNEQFF. The variable domain in full, completed from reference TRBV11-3 and TRBJ2-1, reads EAGVVQSPRYKIIEKKQPVAFWCNPISGHNTLYWYLQNLGQGPELLIRYENEEAVDDSQLPKDRFSAERLKGVDSTLKIQPAELGDSAVYLCASSWSGRAPYNEQFFGPGTRLTVL.